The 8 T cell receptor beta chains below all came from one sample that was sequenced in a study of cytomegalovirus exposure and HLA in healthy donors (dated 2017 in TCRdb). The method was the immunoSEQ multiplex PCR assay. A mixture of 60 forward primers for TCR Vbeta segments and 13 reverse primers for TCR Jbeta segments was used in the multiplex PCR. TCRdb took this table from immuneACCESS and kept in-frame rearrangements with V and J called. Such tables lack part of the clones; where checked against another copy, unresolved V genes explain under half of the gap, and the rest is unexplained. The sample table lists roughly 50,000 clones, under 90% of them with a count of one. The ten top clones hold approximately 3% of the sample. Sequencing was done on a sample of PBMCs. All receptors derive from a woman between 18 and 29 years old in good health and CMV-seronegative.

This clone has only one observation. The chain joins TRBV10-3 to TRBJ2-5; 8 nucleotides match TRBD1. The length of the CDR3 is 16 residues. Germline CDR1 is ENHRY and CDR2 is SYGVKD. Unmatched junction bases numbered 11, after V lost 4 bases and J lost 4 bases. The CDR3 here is CAISAAQGARGETQYF. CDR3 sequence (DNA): TGTGCCATCAGTGCAGCTCAGGGGGCTAGGGGAGAGACCCAGTACTTC.

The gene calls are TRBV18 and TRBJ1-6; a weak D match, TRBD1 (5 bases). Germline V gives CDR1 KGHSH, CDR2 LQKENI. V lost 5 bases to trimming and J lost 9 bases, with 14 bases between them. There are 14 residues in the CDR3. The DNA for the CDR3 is TGTGCCAGCTCAGCTGACAGCGCCGGTTCACCCCTCCACTTT. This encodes CASSADSAGSPLHF.

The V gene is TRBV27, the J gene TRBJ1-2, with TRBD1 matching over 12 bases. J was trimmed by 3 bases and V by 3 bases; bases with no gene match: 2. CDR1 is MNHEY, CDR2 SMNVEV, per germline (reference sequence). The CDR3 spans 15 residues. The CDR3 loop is CASSFGDRGHYGYTF. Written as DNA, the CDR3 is TGTGCCAGCAGTTTTGGGGACAGGGGGCACTATGGCTACACCTTC.

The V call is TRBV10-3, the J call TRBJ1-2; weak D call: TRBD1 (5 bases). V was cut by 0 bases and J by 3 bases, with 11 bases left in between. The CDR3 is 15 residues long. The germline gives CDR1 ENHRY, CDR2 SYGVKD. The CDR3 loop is CAISESQGYDYGYTF. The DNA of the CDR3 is TGTGCCATCAGTGAGTCCCAGGGATACGACTATGGCTACACCTTC.

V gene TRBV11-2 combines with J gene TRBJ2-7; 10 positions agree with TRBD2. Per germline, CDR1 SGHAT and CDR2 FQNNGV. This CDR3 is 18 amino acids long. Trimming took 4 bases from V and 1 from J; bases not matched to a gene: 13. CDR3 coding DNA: TGTGCCAGCAGCTGGTGGGGGTCTAGCGGGAGAGTGTCCTACGAGCAGTACTTC. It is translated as CASSWWGSSGRVSYEQYF.

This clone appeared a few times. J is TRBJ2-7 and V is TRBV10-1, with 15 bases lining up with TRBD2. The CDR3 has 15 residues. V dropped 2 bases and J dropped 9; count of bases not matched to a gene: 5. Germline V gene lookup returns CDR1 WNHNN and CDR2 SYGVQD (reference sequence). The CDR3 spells CASSEGTSGRTGQYF. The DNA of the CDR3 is TGCGCCAGCAGTGAGGGGACTAGCGGGAGGACCGGGCAGTACTTC.

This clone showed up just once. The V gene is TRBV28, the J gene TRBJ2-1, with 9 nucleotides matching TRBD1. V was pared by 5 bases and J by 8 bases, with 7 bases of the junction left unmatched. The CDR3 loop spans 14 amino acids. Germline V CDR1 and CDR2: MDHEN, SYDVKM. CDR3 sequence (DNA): TGTGCCAGCAGTCTCCAAGACAGGGGGGATGAGCAGTTCTTC. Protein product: CASSLQDRGDEQFF.

CDR3 coding DNA: TGTGCCAGCAGCCCTTGGAGGGGGGGGGACTACGAGCAGTACTTC. Translating it yields CASSPWRGGDYEQYF. The chain recombines TRBV7-9 with TRBJ2-7, with D perhaps matching TRBD2 (7 bases). The germline CDR1 and CDR2 sequences are SEHNR and FQNEAQ (reference sequence). The CDR3 sequence is 15 residues long. V lost 5 bases and J 3 bases, leaving 17 bases between the germline ends. The whole variable domain, remainder taken from reference TRBV7-9 and TRBJ2-7, is DTGVSQNPRHKITKRGQNVTFRCDPISEHNRLYWYRQTLGQGPEFLTYFQNEAQLEKSRLLSDRFSAERPKGSFSTLEIQRTEQGDSAMYLCASSPWRGGDYEQYFGPGTRLTVT.